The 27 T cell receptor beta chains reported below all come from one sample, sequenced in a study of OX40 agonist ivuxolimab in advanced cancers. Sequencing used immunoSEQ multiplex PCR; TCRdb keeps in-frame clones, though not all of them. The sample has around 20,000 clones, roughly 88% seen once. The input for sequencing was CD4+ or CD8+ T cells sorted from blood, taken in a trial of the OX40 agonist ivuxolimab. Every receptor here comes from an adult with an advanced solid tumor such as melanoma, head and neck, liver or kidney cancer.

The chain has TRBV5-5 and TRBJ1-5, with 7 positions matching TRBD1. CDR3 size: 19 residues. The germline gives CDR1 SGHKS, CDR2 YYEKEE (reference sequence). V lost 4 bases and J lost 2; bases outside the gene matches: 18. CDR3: CASSDPSDRAEGGNQPQHF. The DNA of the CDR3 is TGTGCCAGCAGCGACCCCTCCGACAGGGCGGAGGGTGGCAATCAGCCCCAGCATTTT.

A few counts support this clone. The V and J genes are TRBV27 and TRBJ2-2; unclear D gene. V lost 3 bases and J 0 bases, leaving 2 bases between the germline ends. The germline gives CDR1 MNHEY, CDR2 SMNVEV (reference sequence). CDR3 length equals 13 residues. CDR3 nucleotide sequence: TGTGCCAGCAGTTTTCCGAACACCGGGGAGCTGTTTTTT. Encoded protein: CASSFPNTGELFF.

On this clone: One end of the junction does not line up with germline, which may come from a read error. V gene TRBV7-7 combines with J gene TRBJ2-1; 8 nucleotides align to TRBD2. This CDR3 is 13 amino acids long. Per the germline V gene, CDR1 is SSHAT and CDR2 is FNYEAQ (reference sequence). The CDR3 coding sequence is TGTGCTAGCAGCTTAGCGGGGCACAATGAGCAGTTCTTC. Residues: CASSLAGHNEQFF.

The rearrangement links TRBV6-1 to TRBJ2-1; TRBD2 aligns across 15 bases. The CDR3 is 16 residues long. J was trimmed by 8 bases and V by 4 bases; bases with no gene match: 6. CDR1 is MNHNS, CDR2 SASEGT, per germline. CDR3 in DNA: TGTGCCAGCAGTGGCTGGACTAGCGGGAGGGCCTATGAGCAGTTCTTC. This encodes CASSGWTSGRAYEQFF.

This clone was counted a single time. The CDR3 sequence is CASSETVNLSYEQYF. The CDR3 DNA follows: TGCGCCAGCAGTGAGACGGTGAACCTGTCCTACGAGCAGTACTTC. V is TRBV10-2 and J is TRBJ2-7; D not resolved. Trimming cost V 2 bases and J 1 base, with 12 bases left between them. CDR3 length: 15 amino acids. The germline CDR1 and CDR2 sequences are WSHSY and SAAADI.

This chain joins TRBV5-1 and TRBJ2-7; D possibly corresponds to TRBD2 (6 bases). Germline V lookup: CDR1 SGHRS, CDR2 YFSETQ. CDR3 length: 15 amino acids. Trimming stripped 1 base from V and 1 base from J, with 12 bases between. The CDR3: CASSLFSGGSYEQYF. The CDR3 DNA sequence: TGCGCCAGCAGCTTGTTTAGCGGAGGATCCTACGAGCAGTACTTC.

The CDR3 DNA follows: TGTGCCTGGAGTGTACGTAGACCATGGTGGGAGACCCAGTACTTC. This encodes CAWSVRRPWWETQYF. The J gene is TRBJ2-5, the V gene TRBV30; D is ambiguous. V lost 0 bases, J lost 5 bases, and 16 bases lay in between. The CDR3 is made up of 15 amino acids. Looked up from germline, CDR1 is GTSNPN and CDR2 is SVGIG (reference sequence).

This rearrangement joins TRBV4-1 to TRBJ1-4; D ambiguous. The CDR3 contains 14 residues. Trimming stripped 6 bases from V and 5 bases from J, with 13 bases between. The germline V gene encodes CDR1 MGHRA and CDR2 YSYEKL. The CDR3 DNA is TGCGCCAGCAGTTCTAAGTCGGGGAATGAAAAACTGTTTTTT. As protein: CASSSKSGNEKLFF.

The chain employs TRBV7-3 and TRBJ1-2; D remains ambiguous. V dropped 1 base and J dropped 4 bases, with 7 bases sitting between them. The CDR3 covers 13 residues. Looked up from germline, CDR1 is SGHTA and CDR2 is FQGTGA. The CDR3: CASSLRDGYGYTF. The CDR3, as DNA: TGTGCCAGCAGCTTAAGGGATGGCTATGGCTACACCTTC.

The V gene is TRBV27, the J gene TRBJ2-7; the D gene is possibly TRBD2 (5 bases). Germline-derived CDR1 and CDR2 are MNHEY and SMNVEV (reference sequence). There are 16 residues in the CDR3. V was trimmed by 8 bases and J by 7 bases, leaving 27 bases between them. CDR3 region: CASHPWAISDVGEQYF. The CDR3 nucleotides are TGTGCCAGCCACCCTTGGGCGATTAGCGACGTGGGGGAGCAGTACTTC.

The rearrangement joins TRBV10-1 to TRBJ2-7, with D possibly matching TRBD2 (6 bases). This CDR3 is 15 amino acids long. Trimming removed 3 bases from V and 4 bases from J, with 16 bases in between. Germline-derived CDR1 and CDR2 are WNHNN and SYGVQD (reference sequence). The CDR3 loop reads CASSEGAGLWYEQYF. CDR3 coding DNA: TGCGCCAGCAGTGAAGGCGCCGGACTATGGTACGAGCAGTACTTC.

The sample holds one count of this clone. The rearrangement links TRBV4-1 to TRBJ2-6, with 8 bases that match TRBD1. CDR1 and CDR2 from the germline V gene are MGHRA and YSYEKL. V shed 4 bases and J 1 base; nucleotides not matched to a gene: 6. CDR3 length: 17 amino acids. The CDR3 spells CASSLGQGESGANVLTF. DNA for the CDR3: TGCGCCAGCAGCCTAGGACAGGGAGAGTCTGGGGCCAACGTCCTGACTTTC.

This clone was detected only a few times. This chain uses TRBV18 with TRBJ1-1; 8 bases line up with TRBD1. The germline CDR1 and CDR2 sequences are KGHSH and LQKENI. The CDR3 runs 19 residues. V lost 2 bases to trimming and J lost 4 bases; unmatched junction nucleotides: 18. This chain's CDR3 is CASSPEPGTGVNEVTEAFF. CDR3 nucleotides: TGTGCCAGCTCACCAGAACCTGGGACAGGAGTGAACGAGGTCACTGAAGCTTTCTTT.

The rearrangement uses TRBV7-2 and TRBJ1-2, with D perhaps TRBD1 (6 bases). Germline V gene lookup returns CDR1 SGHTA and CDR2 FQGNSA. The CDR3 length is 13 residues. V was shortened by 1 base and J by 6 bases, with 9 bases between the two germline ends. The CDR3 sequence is CASSLGAGDGYTF. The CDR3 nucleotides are TGTGCCAGCAGCTTAGGGGCAGGGGATGGCTACACCTTC.

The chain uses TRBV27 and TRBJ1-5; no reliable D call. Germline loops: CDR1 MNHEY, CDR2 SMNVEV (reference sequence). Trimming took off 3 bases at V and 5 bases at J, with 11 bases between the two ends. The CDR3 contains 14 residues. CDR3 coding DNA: TGTGCCAGCAGTTTTCGGGGTGGGGATCAGCCCCAGCATTTT. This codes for CASSFRGGDQPQHF.

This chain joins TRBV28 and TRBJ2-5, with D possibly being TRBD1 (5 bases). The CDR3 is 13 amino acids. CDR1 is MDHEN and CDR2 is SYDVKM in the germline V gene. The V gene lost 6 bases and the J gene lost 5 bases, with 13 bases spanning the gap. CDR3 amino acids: CASRLQGYETQYF. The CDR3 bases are TGTGCCAGCAGACTCCAGGGTTACGAGACCCAGTACTTC. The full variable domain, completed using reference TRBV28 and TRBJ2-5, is DVKVTQSSRYLVKRTGEKVFLECVQDMDHENMFWYRQDPGLGLRLIYFSYDVKMKEKGDIPEGYSVSREKKERFSLILESASTNQTSMYLCASRLQGYETQYFGPGTRLLVL.

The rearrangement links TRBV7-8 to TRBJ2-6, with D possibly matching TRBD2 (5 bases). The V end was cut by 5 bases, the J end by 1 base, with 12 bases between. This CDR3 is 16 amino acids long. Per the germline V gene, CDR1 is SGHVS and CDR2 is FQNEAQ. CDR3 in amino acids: CASSAEGGSGANVLTF. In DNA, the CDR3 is TGTGCCAGCAGCGCAGAGGGCGGATCTGGGGCCAACGTCCTGACTTTC.

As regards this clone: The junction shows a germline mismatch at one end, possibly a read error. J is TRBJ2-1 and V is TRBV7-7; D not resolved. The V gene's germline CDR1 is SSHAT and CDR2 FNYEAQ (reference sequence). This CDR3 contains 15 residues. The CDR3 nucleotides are TGTGCTAGCAGCCCGACTCTTAGCTCCTACAATGAGCAGTTCTTC. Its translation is CASSPTLSSYNEQFF.

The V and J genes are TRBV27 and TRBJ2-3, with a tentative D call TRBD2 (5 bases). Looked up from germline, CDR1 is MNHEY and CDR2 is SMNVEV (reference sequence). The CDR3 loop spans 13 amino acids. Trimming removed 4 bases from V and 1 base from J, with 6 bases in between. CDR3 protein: CASSYGGTDTQYF. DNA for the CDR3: TGTGCCAGCAGTTACGGGGGCACAGATACGCAGTATTTT.

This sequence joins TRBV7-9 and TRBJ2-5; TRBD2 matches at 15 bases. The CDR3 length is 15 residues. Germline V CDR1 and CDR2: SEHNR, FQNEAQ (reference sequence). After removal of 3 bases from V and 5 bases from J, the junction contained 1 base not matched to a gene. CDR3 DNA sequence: TGTGCCAGCAGCTTTGGACTAGCGGGAGGGGAGACCCAGTACTTC. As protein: CASSFGLAGGETQYF.

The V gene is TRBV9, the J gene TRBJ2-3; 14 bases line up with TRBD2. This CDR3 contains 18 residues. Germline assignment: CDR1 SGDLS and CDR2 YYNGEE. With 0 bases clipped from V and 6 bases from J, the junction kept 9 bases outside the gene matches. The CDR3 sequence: CASSVDPTSGRAGDTQYF. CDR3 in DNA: TGTGCCAGCAGCGTAGACCCGACTAGCGGGAGGGCCGGGGATACGCAGTATTTT.

The chain's CDR3 is CASSLWTSGRETQYF. The DNA of the CDR3 is TGTGCCAGTAGTCTTTGGACTAGCGGGAGGGAGACCCAGTACTTC. This rearrangement joins TRBV19 to TRBJ2-5, with 14 bases identical to TRBD2. V was clipped by 5 bases and J by 5 bases; unmatched bases: 4. CDR3 length: 15 residues. Looked up from germline, CDR1 is LNHDA and CDR2 is SQIVND (reference sequence).

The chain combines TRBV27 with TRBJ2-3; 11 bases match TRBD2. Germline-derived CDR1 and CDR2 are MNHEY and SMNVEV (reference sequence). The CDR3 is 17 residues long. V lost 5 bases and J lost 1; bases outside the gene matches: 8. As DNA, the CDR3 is TGTGCCAGCAGTGATGCTCGACTAGCGGGACGCACAGATACGCAGTATTTT. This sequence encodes CASSDARLAGRTDTQYF.

The CDR3 DNA is TGTGCCAGCAGTGACTCGCCGGGGGGGCAAGATACGCAGTATTTT. It is translated as CASSDSPGGQDTQYF. The chain combines TRBV6-4 with TRBJ2-3; 8 bases are a match to TRBD2. The CDR3 sequence is 15 residues long. Germline V CDR1 and CDR2: MRHNA, SNTAGT. J gave up 5 bases and V 0 bases, and 4 bases lay outside the gene matches.

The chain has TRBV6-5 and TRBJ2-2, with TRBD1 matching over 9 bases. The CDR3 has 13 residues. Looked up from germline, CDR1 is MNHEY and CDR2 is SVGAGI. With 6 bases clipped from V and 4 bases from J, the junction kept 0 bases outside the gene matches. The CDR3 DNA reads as TGTGCCAGCAGGACAGGGGGCACCGGGGAGCTGTTTTTT. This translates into CASRTGGTGELFF.

Here the CDR3 DNA reads TGTGCCAGCAGCCCAGGCGGGGGACTTTCGACAGATACGCAGTATTTT. This sequence encodes CASSPGGGLSTDTQYF. This rearrangement joins TRBV9 to TRBJ2-3; the match to TRBD2 covers 7 bases. CDR1 and CDR2 (germline): SGDLS, YYNGEE. With 4 bases clipped from V and 3 bases from J, the junction kept 11 bases outside the gene matches. This CDR3 spans 16 amino acids. Complete variable domain (other parts from reference TRBV9 and TRBJ2-3): DSGVTQTPKHLITATGQRVTLRCSPRSGDLSVYWYQQSLDQGLQFLIQYYNGEERAKGNILERFSAQQFPDLHSELNLSSLELGDSALYFCASSPGGGLSTDTQYFGPGTRLTVL.

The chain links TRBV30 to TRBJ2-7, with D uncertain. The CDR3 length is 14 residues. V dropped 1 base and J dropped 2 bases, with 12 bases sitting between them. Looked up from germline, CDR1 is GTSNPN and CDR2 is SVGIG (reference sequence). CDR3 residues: CAWSEGGKTYEQYF. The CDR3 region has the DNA TGTGCCTGGAGTGAAGGTGGGAAGACCTACGAGCAGTACTTC.